The 19 T cell receptor beta chains below come from one sample, sequenced in a study of cytomegalovirus exposure and HLA in healthy donors (dated by TCRdb to 2017 to 2019). Library method: the immunoSEQ multiplex PCR assay. For the multiplex PCR, a mixture combining 60 forward primers for TCR Vbeta segments and 13 reverse primers for TCR Jbeta segments was used. This is the immuneACCESS table as TCRdb keeps it, with only in-frame sequences that have V and J called. A part of the clones is gone; compared with another copy, unresolved V genes explain less than half, and the rest is unexplained. The sample table lists about 130,000 clones, roughly four fifths of them with a count of one. Less than 2% of the sample comes from the top ten. Material for sequencing was PBMCs. These receptors were collected from a man in his fifties or sixties in good health and CMV-seronegative.

The chain has TRBV5-1 and TRBJ1-3, with 8 bases lining up with TRBD1. V lost 4 bases, J lost 8 bases, and 8 bases stayed unmatched. CDR1 and CDR2 (germline): SGHRS, YFSETQ. The CDR3 runs to 14 residues. The CDR3 nucleotides read TGCGCCAGCAGCCCAACCAGGGGGCAGGACACCATATATTTT. Translated: CASSPTRGQDTIYF.

This clone was counted a few times. The junction does not match germline at one end; this may be a read error. The chain couples TRBV7-9 to TRBJ1-6; D is perhaps TRBD1 (5 bases). CDR3 size: 15 residues. Germline V gives CDR1 SEHNR, CDR2 FQNEAQ (reference sequence). The CDR3 DNA sequence: TGTTCCAGCAGCTTAGCGTCGGGGGTCAATTCACCCCTCCACTTT. Protein product: CSSSLASGVNSPLHF.

V usage is TRBV6-4 and J usage is TRBJ2-2; 9 bases map to TRBD2. The CDR3 consists of 14 residues. The trim removed 9 bases at V and 5 bases at J, leaving 7 bases unmatched. Germline V gives CDR1 MRHNA, CDR2 SNTAGT. The CDR3 DNA is TGTGCCAGTGCGGCCACTAGCGGGACCGGGGAGCTGTTTTTT. Its translation: CASAATSGTGELFF.

With respect to this clone: Germline and junction disagree at one end, which may indicate a read error. This rearrangement joins TRBV7-9 to TRBJ1-1; no reliable D call. This CDR3 region has 16 residues. Germline values: CDR1 SEHNR, CDR2 FQNEAQ (reference sequence). CDR3 protein: CSSSLRLGRTNTEAFF. CDR3 DNA: TGTTCCAGCAGCTTAAGGTTGGGGAGAACGAACACTGAAGCTTTCTTT.

V usage is TRBV5-8 and J usage is TRBJ1-1; D possibly corresponds to TRBD1 (6 bases). The CDR3 length is 13 residues. Trimming pared 6 bases from V and 6 bases from J, leaving 15 bases between. Germline CDR1 and CDR2: SGHTS and YDEGEE. The CDR3, as DNA: TGTGCCAGCACTAGGGGGGGGGCCGCTGAAGCTTTCTTT. Translating it yields CASTRGGAAEAFF.

This clone has only one observation. The gene calls are TRBV11-2 and TRBJ2-1; weak D call: TRBD2 (7 bases). V was trimmed by 3 bases and J by 4 bases, leaving 16 bases between them. The CDR3 sequence is 16 residues long. Germline V gene lookup returns CDR1 SGHAT and CDR2 FQNNGV. CDR3 sequence: CASSFRGAGRYNEQFF. The CDR3 nucleotides read TGTGCCAGCAGCTTTCGGGGGGCCGGAAGATACAATGAGCAGTTCTTC.

The CDR3 DNA reads as TGTGCCAGCAGCTTGACTAGCGGGGGCCCGGTTCAAGAGACCCAGTACTTC. It encodes CASSLTSGGPVQETQYF. V is TRBV5-4 and J is TRBJ2-5; 11 bases line up with TRBD2. Germline V gene lookup returns CDR1 SGHNT and CDR2 YYREEE (reference sequence). Trimming took 1 base from V and 2 from J; bases not matched to a gene: 7. The CDR3 is made up of 17 amino acids.

The chain carries TRBV12-5 and TRBJ2-2, with a tentative D call TRBD2 (5 bases). Trimming shortened V by 3 bases and J by 4 bases, and 9 bases separated the two germline ends. Per the germline V gene, CDR1 is LGHNT and CDR2 is FRNRAP. This CDR3 comprises 14 residues. The CDR3 sequence: CASGFSGITGELFF. Here the CDR3 DNA reads TGTGCTAGTGGTTTCTCGGGAATCACCGGGGAGCTGTTTTTT.

V gene TRBV27 combines with J gene TRBJ2-5, with D tentatively TRBD1 (5 bases). CDR3 length: 13 residues. Germline assignment: CDR1 MNHEY and CDR2 SMNVEV (reference sequence). V dropped 2 bases and J dropped 1 base, with 5 bases sitting between them. The CDR3: CASSLRGQETQYF. The DNA for the CDR3 is TGTGCCAGCAGTTTAAGGGGCCAAGAGACCCAGTACTTC.

The rearrangement links TRBV11-3 to TRBJ1-1; D is perhaps TRBD1 (6 bases). The germline gives CDR1 SGHNT, CDR2 YENEEA. The length of the CDR3 is 17 residues. The V end lost 3 bases, the J end lost 7 bases, and 24 bases lay between the germline ends. The CDR3 sequence: CASSLGQGMGGADEAFF. CDR3 DNA: TGTGCCAGCAGCTTGGGGCAGGGGATGGGAGGGGCCGATGAAGCTTTCTTT.

In its sample, this clone was seen a few times. This sample includes further DNA sequences coding for the same CDR3. The CDR3 loop reads CASSPAPRRNTGELFF. DNA for the CDR3: TGTGCCAGCTCACCCGCTCCGAGGAGGAACACCGGGGAGCTGTTTTTT. This chain connects TRBV18 to TRBJ2-2, with unresolved D. V lost 3 bases to trimming and J lost 1 base, with 12 bases between them. Germline values: CDR1 KGHSH, CDR2 LQKENI. The CDR3 is 16 amino acids.

In this sample, this clone turned up a few times. J is TRBJ1-3 and V is TRBV15, with D perhaps matching TRBD1 (6 bases). Trimming left V 0 bases short and J 3 bases short, with 18 bases between. The CDR3 is 18 amino acids. Germline V gene sequence: CDR1 LNHNV, CDR2 YYDKDF (reference sequence). Here the CDR3 DNA reads TGTGCCACCAGCAGAGAGGCGTGGGGGGGCGCATTTGGAAACACCATATATTTT. Protein: CATSREAWGGAFGNTIYF.

The rearrangement links TRBV30 to TRBJ2-3; possible D gene TRBD2, 6 bases. Germline V gene sequence: CDR1 GTSNPN, CDR2 SVGIG (reference sequence). The V end was cut by 2 bases, the J end by 5 bases, with 14 bases between. This CDR3 is 14 amino acids long. CDR3 nucleotide sequence: TGTGCCTGGAGTATGGGGGGTCAGGGAGATACGCAGTATTTT. Amino acid sequence: CAWSMGGQGDTQYF.

This clone has a handful of counts. V usage is TRBV2 and J usage is TRBJ2-2, with TRBD1 matching 7 bases. Germline CDR1 is SNHLY and CDR2 is FYNNEI. The CDR3 spans 16 residues. J lost 7 bases, V lost 5 bases, and 13 bases had no gene match. The CDR3 nucleotides read TGTGCCAGCAGTAGAAGGACCGACAGGGTCGGCGGGGAGCTGTTTTTT. Translation gives CASSRRTDRVGGELFF.

The V gene is TRBV9, the J gene TRBJ2-1; 9 positions match TRBD1. Germline V CDR1 and CDR2: SGDLS, YYNGEE. With V trimmed by 3 bases and J by 10 bases, 14 bases remained unmatched. The CDR3 contains 16 residues. The CDR3 spells CASSESEQGAVWEQFF. CDR3 bases: TGTGCCAGCAGCGAGTCGGAACAGGGGGCCGTATGGGAGCAGTTCTTC.

This CDR3 is CASSPGLSSYNEQFF. DNA for the CDR3: TGTGCCAGTAGCCCCGGACTCAGCTCCTACAATGAGCAGTTCTTC. This chain connects TRBV19 to TRBJ2-1, with D maybe TRBD2 (5 bases). The ends were cut back, 6 bases at V and 0 bases at J, with 12 bases in the middle. CDR1 LNHDA and CDR2 SQIVND come from the germline V gene (reference sequence). The CDR3 length is 15 residues. Full variable domain (missing parts from reference TRBV19 and TRBJ2-1): DGGITQSPKYLFRKEGQNVTLSCEQNLNHDAMYWYRQDPGQGLRLIYYSQIVNDFQKGDIAEGYSVSREKKESFPLTVTSAQKNPTAFYLCASSPGLSSYNEQFFGPGTRLTVL.

The chain uses TRBV6-1 and TRBJ2-1; 7 positions match TRBD2. V was clipped by 7 bases and J by 0 bases; unmatched bases: 6. Germline loops: CDR1 MNHNS, CDR2 SASEGT. The CDR3 totals 15 residues. CDR3 bases: TGTGCCAGCAAATCCGGGGGGAGCTCCTACAATGAGCAGTTCTTC. This encodes CASKSGGSSYNEQFF.

The chain carries TRBV18 and TRBJ1-1; 9 bases line up with TRBD1. Losses at the gene ends were 6 bases for V and 5 bases for J; bases not matched to a gene: 16. Germline V gives CDR1 KGHSH, CDR2 LQKENI. The CDR3 has 17 residues. The CDR3 here is CASSQSEGGQGTTEAFF. DNA of the CDR3: TGTGCCAGCTCTCAAAGCGAAGGGGGACAGGGTACAACTGAAGCTTTCTTT.

The V gene is TRBV6-1, the J gene TRBJ1-5; TRBD1 aligns across 8 bases. V shed 6 bases, J shed 7 bases, and the junction held 8 bases outside the gene matches. The CDR3 length is 14 residues. Germline CDR1 is MNHNS and CDR2 is SASEGT. CDR3 nucleotides: TGTGCCAGCAGACCGGGACAGGAATACCAGCCCCAGCATTTT. Encoded protein: CASRPGQEYQPQHF.